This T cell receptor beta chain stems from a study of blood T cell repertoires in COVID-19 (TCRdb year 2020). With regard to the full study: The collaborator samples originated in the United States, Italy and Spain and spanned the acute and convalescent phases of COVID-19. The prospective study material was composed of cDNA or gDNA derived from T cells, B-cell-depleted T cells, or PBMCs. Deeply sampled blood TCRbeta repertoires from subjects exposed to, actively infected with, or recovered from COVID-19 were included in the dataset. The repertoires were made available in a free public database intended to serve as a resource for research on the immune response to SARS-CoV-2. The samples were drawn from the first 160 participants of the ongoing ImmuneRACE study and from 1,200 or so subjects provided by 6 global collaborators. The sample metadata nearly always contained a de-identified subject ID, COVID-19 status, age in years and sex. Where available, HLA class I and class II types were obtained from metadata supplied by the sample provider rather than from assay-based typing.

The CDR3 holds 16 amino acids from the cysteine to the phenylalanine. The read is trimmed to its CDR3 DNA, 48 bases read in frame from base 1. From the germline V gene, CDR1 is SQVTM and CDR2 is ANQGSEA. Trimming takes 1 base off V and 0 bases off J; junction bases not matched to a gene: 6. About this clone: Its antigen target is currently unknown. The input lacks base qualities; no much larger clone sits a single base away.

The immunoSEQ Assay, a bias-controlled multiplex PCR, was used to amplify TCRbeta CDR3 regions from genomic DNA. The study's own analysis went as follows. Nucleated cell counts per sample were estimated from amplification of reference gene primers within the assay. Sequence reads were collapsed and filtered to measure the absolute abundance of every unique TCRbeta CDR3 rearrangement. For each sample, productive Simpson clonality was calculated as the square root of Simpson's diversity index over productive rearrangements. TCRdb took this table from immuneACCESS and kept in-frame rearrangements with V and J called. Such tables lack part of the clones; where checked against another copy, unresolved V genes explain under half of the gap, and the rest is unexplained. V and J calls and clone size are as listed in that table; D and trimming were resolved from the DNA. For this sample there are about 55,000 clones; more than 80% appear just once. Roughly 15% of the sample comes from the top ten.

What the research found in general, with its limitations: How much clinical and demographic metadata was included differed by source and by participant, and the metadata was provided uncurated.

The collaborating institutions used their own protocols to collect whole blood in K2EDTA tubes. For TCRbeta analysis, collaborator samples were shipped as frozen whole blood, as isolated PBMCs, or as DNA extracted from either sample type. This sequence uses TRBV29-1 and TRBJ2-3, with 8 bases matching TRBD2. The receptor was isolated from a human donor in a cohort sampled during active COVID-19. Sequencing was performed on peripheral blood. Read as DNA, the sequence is TGCAGCGTTGAAGGGTTACCTAGCGGGAGCACAGATACGCAGTATTTT. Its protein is CSVEGLPSGSTDTQYF.